Included here is one T cell receptor (beta chain) sequence, with context. This sample was taken from a study of T cell changes during pregnancy in multiple sclerosis. Libraries were prepared by immunoSEQ multiplex PCR; TCRdb keeps only in-frame clonotypes and omits some of them. The table lists roughly 32,000 clones, roughly 91% of them singletons. The CDR3 has 15 amino acids. J lost 2 bases, V lost 4 bases, and 4 bases had no gene match. Germline-derived CDR1 and CDR2 are LNHDA and SQIVND (reference sequence). V usage is TRBV19 and J usage is TRBJ1-1, with 10 nucleotides matching TRBD1. This sequence originates from a female donor with multiple sclerosis, enrolled in a pregnancy study. This material consisted of CD4+ T cells from peripheral blood mononuclear cells, taken in the second trimester of pregnancy. CDR3 in amino acids: CASSTRQGANTEAFF. CDR3 coding DNA: TGTGCCAGTAGTACACGACAGGGGGCTAACACTGAAGCTTTCTTT. Using reference TRBV19 and TRBJ1-1 for the parts outside the CDR3, the full variable domain is DGGITQSPKYLFRKEGQNVTLSCEQNLNHDAMYWYRQDPGQGLRLIYYSQIVNDFQKGDIAEGYSVSREKKESFPLTVTSAQKNPTAFYLCASSTRQGANTEAFFGQGTRLTVV.